Listed below are T cell receptor beta chains from one sample, sequenced in a study of control samples from healthy donors and cancer patients. This table comes from immunoSEQ multiplex PCR, and its TCRdb copy is limited to in-frame clones, with some not included. The repertoire holds 100,000 or so clones, with about 90% as singletons. The specimen sequenced was blood. Source of these receptors: a woman between 45 and 60 years old in good health. CDR3s include the opening cysteine and the closing phenylalanine or tryptophan. A D gene is named only where the DNA matches it firmly. The size field is filled for only some rows; it gives once, few, many or a size class.

J gene: TRBJ1-1; D gene: NA; V gene: TRBV18; clone size: NA; CDR3 protein: CASSPTVNTEAFF; CDR3 DNA: TGTGCCAGCTCACCAACAGTGAACACTGAAGCTTTCTTT
J gene: TRBJ1-1; D gene: TRBD1; V gene: TRBV10-2; clone size: NA; CDR3 protein: CASARQGLGTEAFF; CDR3 DNA: TGCGCCAGCGCACGACAGGGGCTGGGCACTGAAGCTTTCTTT
J gene: TRBJ1-1; D gene: NA; V gene: TRBV6-2/TRBV6-3; clone size: few; CDR3 protein: CASSYSGFQAFF; CDR3 DNA: TGTGCCAGCAGTTATAGTGGGTTTCAAGCTTTCTTT
J gene: TRBJ1-2; D gene: NA; V gene: TRBV6-6; clone size: NA; CDR3 protein: CASSFPNYGYTF; CDR3 DNA: TGTGCCAGCAGTTTTCCCAACTATGGCTACACCTTC
J gene: TRBJ2-7; D gene: NA; V gene: TRBV7-8; clone size: NA; CDR3 protein: CASPTWAVSSLEQYF; CDR3 DNA: TGTGCCAGCCCCACCTGGGCAGTATCGTCCCTCGAGCAGTACTTC
J gene: TRBJ2-3; D gene: NA; V gene: TRBV5-1; clone size: NA; CDR3 protein: CASSLYGETDTQYF; CDR3 DNA: TGCGCCAGCAGCTTGTACGGGGAGACAGATACGCAGTATTTT
J gene: TRBJ2-7; D gene: TRBD1; V gene: TRBV18; clone size: NA; CDR3 protein: CASSPPGTGNYEQYF; CDR3 DNA: TGTGCCAGCTCACCCCCCGGGACAGGCAACTACGAGCAGTACTTC
J gene: TRBJ2-7; D gene: NA; V gene: TRBV5-4; clone size: few; CDR3 protein: CASSPDLGSYEQYF; CDR3 DNA: TGTGCCAGCAGCCCCGACCTAGGCTCCTACGAGCAGTACTTC
J gene: TRBJ1-4; D gene: TRBD1; V gene: TRBV5-8; clone size: NA; CDR3 protein: CASSDGTGTTNEKLFF; CDR3 DNA: TGTGCCAGCAGCGACGGGACAGGGACTACTAATGAAAAACTGTTTTTT
J gene: TRBJ1-5; D gene: NA; V gene: TRBV5-5; clone size: few; CDR3 protein: CASSSLGNQPQHF; CDR3 DNA: TGTGCCAGCAGCTCCCTAGGGAATCAGCCCCAGCATTTT
J gene: TRBJ2-2; D gene: NA; V gene: TRBV7-2; clone size: NA; CDR3 protein: CASSLVGPGELFF; CDR3 DNA: TGTGCCAGCAGCTTAGTAGGGCCCGGGGAGCTGTTTTTT
J gene: TRBJ2-7; D gene: NA; V gene: TRBV14; clone size: NA; CDR3 protein: CASATSFLLGEQYF; CDR3 DNA: TGTGCCAGTGCCACTAGTTTTCTGTTAGGCGAGCAGTACTTC
J gene: TRBJ2-1; D gene: TRBD2; V gene: TRBV19; clone size: NA; CDR3 protein: CASSIQTGRTSGTVF; CDR3 DNA: TGTGCCAGTAGTATCCAGACCGGCCGCACTAGCGGGACTGTCTTC
J gene: TRBJ2-1; D gene: NA; V gene: TRBV10-3; clone size: NA; CDR3 protein: CAISEFSEQFF; CDR3 DNA: TGTGCCATCAGTGAGTTTAGTGAGCAGTTCTTC
J gene: TRBJ1-5; D gene: NA; V gene: TRBV18; clone size: NA; CDR3 protein: CASSPARQYSNQPQHF; CDR3 DNA: TGTGCCAGCTCACCAGCCAGACAATATAGCAATCAGCCCCAGCATTTT
J gene: TRBJ2-1; D gene: TRBD2; V gene: TRBV4-3; clone size: few; CDR3 protein: CASSQDRLAGNSYNEQFF; CDR3 DNA: TGCGCCAGCAGCCAAGATCGATTAGCGGGAAACTCCTACAATGAGCAGTTCTTC
J gene: TRBJ2-5; D gene: NA; V gene: TRBV5-1; clone size: NA; CDR3 protein: CASSSQGQLQETQYF; CDR3 DNA: TGCGCCAGCAGCTCTCAAGGACAGCTCCAAGAGACCCAGTACTTC
J gene: TRBJ1-1; D gene: TRBD1; V gene: TRBV2; clone size: NA; CDR3 protein: CASTVDRGGTEAFF; CDR3 DNA: TGTGCCAGCACTGTGGACAGGGGAGGCACTGAAGCTTTCTTT
J gene: TRBJ1-6; D gene: NA; V gene: TRBV5-1; clone size: few; CDR3 protein: CASSLIPGTISPLHF; CDR3 DNA: TGCGCCAGCAGCTTGATACCAGGGACAATTTCACCCCTCCACTTT
J gene: TRBJ2-1; D gene: NA; V gene: TRBV11-2; clone size: NA; CDR3 protein: CASSTTIYGGGNEQFF; CDR3 DNA: TGTGCCAGCAGCACGACTATTTATGGTGGGGGCAATGAGCAGTTCTTC
J gene: TRBJ1-1; D gene: TRBD1; V gene: TRBV5-1; clone size: NA; CDR3 protein: CASSLAGTGQTSAFF; CDR3 DNA: TGCGCCAGCAGCCTGGCCGGGACAGGACAAACTTCAGCTTTCTTT
J gene: TRBJ1-5; D gene: NA; V gene: TRBV10-3; clone size: NA; CDR3 protein: CAISESNMGGQPQHF; CDR3 DNA: TGTGCCATCAGTGAGTCGAATATGGGGGGTCAGCCCCAGCATTTT
J gene: TRBJ1-1; D gene: NA; V gene: TRBV19; clone size: NA; CDR3 protein: CASRLGGIMNTEAFF; CDR3 DNA: TGTGCCAGTAGACTCGGGGGTATCATGAACACTGAAGCTTTCTTT
J gene: TRBJ1-5; D gene: NA; V gene: TRBV5-4; clone size: NA; CDR3 protein: CASSLPNQPQHF; CDR3 DNA: TGTGCCAGCAGCTTGCCTAATCAGCCCCAGCATTTT
J gene: TRBJ2-2; D gene: NA; V gene: TRBV24-1; clone size: NA; CDR3 protein: CAGEFIGTLCAGELFF; CDR3 DNA: TGTGCCGGGGAGTTTATTGGGACCTTATGTGCCGGGGAGCTGTTTTTT
J gene: TRBJ2-6; D gene: NA; V gene: TRBV9; clone size: NA; CDR3 protein: CASSVLQPGANVLTF; CDR3 DNA: TGTGCCAGCAGCGTACTCCAGCCTGGGGCCAACGTCCTGACTTTC
J gene: TRBJ2-2; D gene: NA; V gene: TRBV19; clone size: NA; CDR3 protein: CASSKEVTGELFF; CDR3 DNA: TGTGCCAGTAGTAAAGAGGTCACCGGGGAGCTGTTTTTT
J gene: TRBJ1-5; D gene: NA; V gene: TRBV27; clone size: NA; CDR3 protein: CASSNINQPQHF; CDR3 DNA: TGTGCCAGCAGTAACATAAATCAGCCCCAGCATTTT
J gene: TRBJ1-4; D gene: NA; V gene: TRBV7-2; clone size: NA; CDR3 protein: CASSLVSAGELFF; CDR3 DNA: TGTGCCAGCAGCTTAGTGTCAGCGGGGGAACTGTTTTTT
J gene: TRBJ2-1; D gene: TRBD2; V gene: TRBV2; clone size: NA; CDR3 protein: CASSAGLAGGNEQFF; CDR3 DNA: TGTGCCAGCAGTGCGGGACTAGCGGGGGGCAATGAGCAGTTCTTC
J gene: TRBJ1-1; D gene: NA; V gene: TRBV19; clone size: NA; CDR3 protein: CASSKLFMGGTDNLSEAFF; CDR3 DNA: TGTGCCAGTAGTAAGCTGTTTATGGGAGGAACGGACAATCTATCTGAAGCTTTCTTT
J gene: TRBJ2-3; D gene: TRBD2; V gene: TRBV28; clone size: NA; CDR3 protein: CASSLSSGSPTDTQYF; CDR3 DNA: TGTGCCAGCAGTTTGTCTAGCGGGAGCCCCACAGATACGCAGTATTTT
J gene: TRBJ1-1; D gene: NA; V gene: TRBV19; clone size: once; CDR3 protein: CASRPGGRGEAFF; CDR3 DNA: TGTGCCAGTAGGCCCGGAGGGCGGGGTGAAGCTTTCTTT
J gene: TRBJ1-2; D gene: TRBD1; V gene: TRBV29-1; clone size: once; CDR3 protein: CSVGTGAGYGYTF; CDR3 DNA: TGCAGCGTTGGGACAGGGGCCGGCTATGGCTACACCTTC
J gene: TRBJ2-3; D gene: TRBD1; V gene: TRBV6-1; clone size: NA; CDR3 protein: CASSEIDRVYTDTQYF; CDR3 DNA: TGTGCCAGCAGTGAAATAGACAGGGTATATACAGATACGCAGTATTTT
J gene: TRBJ2-1; D gene: NA; V gene: TRBV19; clone size: NA; CDR3 protein: CASSIETGVYLPYNEQFF; CDR3 DNA: TGTGCCAGTAGTATCGAGACAGGAGTATATCTTCCATACAATGAGCAGTTCTTC
J gene: TRBJ1-6; D gene: NA; V gene: TRBV19; clone size: many; CDR3 protein: CASSLGGSGNSPLHF; CDR3 DNA: TGTGCCAGTAGCCTGGGGGGTTCTGGGAATTCACCCCTCCACTTT
J gene: TRBJ2-1; D gene: NA; V gene: TRBV7-8; clone size: NA; CDR3 protein: CASSRRDGRDEQFF; CDR3 DNA: TGTGCCAGCAGCCGGCGGGACGGGCGGGATGAGCAGTTCTTC
J gene: TRBJ1-1; D gene: NA; V gene: TRBV19; clone size: NA; CDR3 protein: CASSIVNTEAFF; CDR3 DNA: TGTGCCAGTAGTATCGTTAACACTGAAGCTTTCTTT
J gene: TRBJ2-3; D gene: NA; V gene: TRBV6-5; clone size: NA; CDR3 protein: CASSYSGRLRPDTQYF; CDR3 DNA: TGTGCCAGCAGTTACTCCGGACGACTCCGCCCAGATACGCAGTATTTT
J gene: TRBJ2-7; D gene: NA; V gene: TRBV3-1/TRBV3-2; clone size: NA; CDR3 protein: CASSDPQGVPYEQYF; CDR3 DNA: TGTGCCAGCAGCGACCCACAGGGAGTCCCCTACGAGCAGTACTTC
J gene: TRBJ2-1; D gene: TRBD2; V gene: TRBV6-1; clone size: NA; CDR3 protein: CASSEWGSGSGSYNEQFF; CDR3 DNA: TGTGCCAGCAGTGAATGGGGGAGCGGGAGCGGCTCCTACAATGAGCAGTTCTTC
J gene: TRBJ2-6; D gene: NA; V gene: TRBV25-1; clone size: NA; CDR3 protein: CASSASGRANVLTF; CDR3 DNA: TGTGCCAGCAGTGCTTCCGGGAGGGCCAACGTCCTGACTTTC
J gene: TRBJ2-5; D gene: NA; V gene: TRBV7-2; clone size: few; CDR3 protein: CASSLVAMETQYF; CDR3 DNA: TGTGCCAGCAGCTTAGTCGCAATGGAGACCCAGTACTTC
J gene: TRBJ2-4; D gene: NA; V gene: TRBV5-1; clone size: NA; CDR3 protein: CASSRDRNIQYF; CDR3 DNA: TGCGCCAGCAGCCGGGACCGAAACATTCAGTACTTC
J gene: TRBJ1-1; D gene: NA; V gene: TRBV20-1; clone size: once; CDR3 protein: CSAKFTEAFF; CDR3 DNA: TGCAGTGCTAAATTCACTGAAGCTTTCTTT
J gene: TRBJ1-2; D gene: NA; V gene: TRBV19; clone size: NA; CDR3 protein: CASSIPVPRGFGYTF; CDR3 DNA: TGTGCCAGTAGTATACCGGTCCCTAGGGGCTTTGGCTACACCTTC
J gene: TRBJ1-4; D gene: NA; V gene: TRBV7-2; clone size: NA; CDR3 protein: CASSPQQGSNEKLFF; CDR3 DNA: TGTGCCAGCAGCCCGCAACAGGGCAGCAATGAAAAACTGTTTTTT
J gene: TRBJ1-5; D gene: NA; V gene: TRBV19; clone size: NA; CDR3 protein: CASSILVLDGPSGAQHF; CDR3 DNA: TGTGCCAGTAGTATTTTAGTGTTGGACGGGCCCTCGGGGGCCCAGCATTTT
J gene: TRBJ2-1; D gene: TRBD1; V gene: TRBV27; clone size: NA; CDR3 protein: CASSLYKLWTGGSDNEQFF; CDR3 DNA: TGTGCCAGCAGTTTATATAAGCTTTGGACAGGGGGCTCGGACAATGAGCAGTTCTTC
J gene: TRBJ2-1; D gene: NA; V gene: TRBV5-1; clone size: NA; CDR3 protein: CASSFSVDEQFF; CDR3 DNA: TGCGCCAGCAGCTTTTCGGTCGATGAGCAGTTCTTC
J gene: TRBJ1-1; D gene: TRBD1; V gene: TRBV12-5; clone size: few; CDR3 protein: CASGSGQGINTEAFF; CDR3 DNA: TGTGCTAGTGGTTCGGGACAGGGAATTAACACTGAAGCTTTCTTT
J gene: TRBJ2-5; D gene: TRBD2; V gene: TRBV10-2; clone size: few; CDR3 protein: CASSEWASGAIQGSQYF; CDR3 DNA: TGCGCCAGCAGTGAATGGGCTAGCGGGGCAATACAAGGGAGCCAGTACTTC
J gene: TRBJ2-2; D gene: TRBD1; V gene: TRBV30; clone size: once; CDR3 protein: CAWGKGQGNTGELFF; CDR3 DNA: TGTGCCTGGGGAAAAGGACAGGGGAACACCGGGGAGCTGTTTTTT
J gene: TRBJ2-7; D gene: NA; V gene: TRBV5-1; clone size: NA; CDR3 protein: CASSLAALREQYF; CDR3 DNA: TGCGCCAGCAGTCTGGCGGCTCTACGAGAGCAGTACTTC
J gene: TRBJ2-3; D gene: TRBD2; V gene: TRBV13; clone size: once; CDR3 protein: CASSLSSSGGTDTQYF; CDR3 DNA: TGTGCCAGCAGCTTATCGTCTAGCGGGGGCACAGATACGCAGTATTTT
J gene: TRBJ2-7; D gene: TRBD1; V gene: TRBV6-4; clone size: NA; CDR3 protein: CASSRETGAYEQYF; CDR3 DNA: TGTGCCAGCAGTCGGGAGACAGGGGCCTACGAGCAGTACTTC
J gene: TRBJ2-3; D gene: NA; V gene: TRBV24-1; clone size: NA; CDR3 protein: CATSDSSWGEGPVDTQYF; CDR3 DNA: TGTGCCACCAGTGATTCCAGTTGGGGTGAGGGGCCAGTAGATACGCAGTATTTT
J gene: TRBJ2-2; D gene: NA; V gene: TRBV12-3/TRBV12-4; clone size: NA; CDR3 protein: CASSPGGPGELFF; CDR3 DNA: TGTGCCAGCAGCCCCGGCGGTCCCGGGGAGCTGTTTTTT